This T cell receptor (beta chain) was found in a study of blood T cell repertoires in COVID-19. Across the study: Sources were T cells, B-cell-depleted T cells, or PBMCs; the material itself was cDNA or gDNA.

The V gene lost 6 bases and the J gene lost 2 bases, with 11 bases spanning the gap. This CDR3 region has 13 residues. Assay used: immunoSEQ multiplex PCR; TCRdb lists only in-frame clones, some missing. Of a few hundred thousand clones in the sample, about 87% were seen once. This rearrangement joins TRBV12-3 or TRBV12-4 to TRBJ2-7; possibly TRBD1 for D (6 bases). Sequenced sample: peripheral blood. The sequence came from a human donor in a cohort sampled during active COVID-19. CDR3 amino acids: CASSKDRTYEQYF. Here the CDR3 DNA reads TGTGCCAGCAGCAAGGACAGAACCTACGAGCAGTACTTC.